This T cell receptor (beta chain) derives from a study of blood T cell repertoires in COVID-19. Overall study context: PBMCs, B-cell-depleted T cells, or T cells were the source of the cDNA or gDNA that made up the material.

Authors' data handling: Cell counts per sample came from amplifying reference gene primers. The repertoire was sequenced with immunoSEQ multiplex PCR; TCRdb's copy has only in-frame clones and lacks some. V, J and clone size are taken as reported in that table, and D and trimming were inferred from the DNA itself. This sample has 250,000 to 350,000 clones, with less than 85% found just once. Patients in Seattle were enrolled during active infection, then followed longitudinally. The CDR3 is 12 amino acids. From germline, CDR1 is MDHEN and CDR2 SYDVKM. J lost 7 bases, V lost 4 bases, and 4 bases had no gene match.

The sequencing input was peripheral blood. The chain employs TRBV28 and TRBJ2-7; TRBD1 aligns across 7 bases. The clonotype was recovered from a human donor with COVID-19, enrolled during active disease. The donor label of this sample is uncertain. The CDR3 spells CASSSLTGEQYF. CDR3 in DNA: TGTGCCAGCAGTTCCCTGACAGGGGAGCAGTACTTC.